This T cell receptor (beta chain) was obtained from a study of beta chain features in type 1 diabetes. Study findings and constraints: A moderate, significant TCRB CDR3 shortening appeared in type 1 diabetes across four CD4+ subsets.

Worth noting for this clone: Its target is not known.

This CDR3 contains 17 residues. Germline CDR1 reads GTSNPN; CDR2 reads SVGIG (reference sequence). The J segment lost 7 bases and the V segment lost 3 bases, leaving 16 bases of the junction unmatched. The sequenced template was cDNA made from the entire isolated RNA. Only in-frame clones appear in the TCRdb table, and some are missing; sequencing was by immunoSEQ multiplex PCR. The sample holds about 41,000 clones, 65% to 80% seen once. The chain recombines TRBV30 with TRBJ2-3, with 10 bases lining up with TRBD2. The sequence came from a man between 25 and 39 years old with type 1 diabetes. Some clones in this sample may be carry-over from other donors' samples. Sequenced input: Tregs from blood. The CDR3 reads CAWRKGEASGGSYTQYF. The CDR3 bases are TGTGCCTGGAGGAAGGGGGAGGCTAGCGGGGGAAGCTATACGCAGTATTTT.